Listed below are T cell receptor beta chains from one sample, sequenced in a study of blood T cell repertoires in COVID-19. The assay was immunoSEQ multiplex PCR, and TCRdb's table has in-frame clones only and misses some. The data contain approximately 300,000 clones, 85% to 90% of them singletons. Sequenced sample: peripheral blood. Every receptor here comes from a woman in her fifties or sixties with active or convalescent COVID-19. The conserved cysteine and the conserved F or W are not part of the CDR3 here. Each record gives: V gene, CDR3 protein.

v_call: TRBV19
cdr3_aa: ASSIRFPTEVTDTQY

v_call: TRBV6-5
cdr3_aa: ATTGDGSNQPQH

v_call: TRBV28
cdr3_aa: ASSPRDSYEQY

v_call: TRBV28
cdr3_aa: ASRQTSGKLETQY

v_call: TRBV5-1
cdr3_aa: ASSSRVGNTEAF

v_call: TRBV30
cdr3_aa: AWRNFKNTGELF

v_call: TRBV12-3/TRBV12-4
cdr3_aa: ASSFDRIYGYT

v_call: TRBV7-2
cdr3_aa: ASSADRIGYEQY

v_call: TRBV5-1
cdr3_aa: ASSLVAGGQYNEQF

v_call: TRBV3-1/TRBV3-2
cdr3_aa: ASSQETDIYGYT

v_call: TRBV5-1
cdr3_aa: ASRVRRFPDFSDTQY

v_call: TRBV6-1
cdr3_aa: ASSEGTETGELF

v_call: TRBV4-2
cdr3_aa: ASSQESGSNTGELF

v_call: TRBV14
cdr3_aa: ASSRTGMFYEQY

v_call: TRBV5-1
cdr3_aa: ASSLWQNNEQF

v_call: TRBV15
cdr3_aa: ATSRDATGGTYEQY

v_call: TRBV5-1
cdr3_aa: ASSLTPLAGGPNEQF

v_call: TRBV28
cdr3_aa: ASSSGLAITYEQY

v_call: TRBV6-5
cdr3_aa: ASTRRGGRGYT

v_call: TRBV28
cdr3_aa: ASSHGTGLAGNTIY

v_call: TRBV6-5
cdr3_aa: ASSYLSSGNTIY

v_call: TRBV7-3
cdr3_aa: ASSDITLAGETYNEQF

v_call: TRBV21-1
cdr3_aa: ASSKGRDREGYSTEAF

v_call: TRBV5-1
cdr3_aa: ASSWARQGDGNTIY

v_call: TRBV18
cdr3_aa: ASSILSGPSDNEQF

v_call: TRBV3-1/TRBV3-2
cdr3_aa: ASSQLYAGEQY

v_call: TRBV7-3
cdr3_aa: ASSLYPSTDTQY

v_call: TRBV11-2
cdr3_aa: ASSFLEDRGDDNYGYT

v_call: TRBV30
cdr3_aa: AWNEGGRNNEQF

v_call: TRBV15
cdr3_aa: ATSRDPTELNQPQH

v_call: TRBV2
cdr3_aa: ASSPGVGAYEQY

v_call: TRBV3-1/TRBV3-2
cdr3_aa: ASSPVLAGGWTGELF

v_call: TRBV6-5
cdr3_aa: ASTETGGYYGYT

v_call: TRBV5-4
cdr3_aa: ASSLVEEAARTYNEQF

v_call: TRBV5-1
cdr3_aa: ASSYGTVTGELF

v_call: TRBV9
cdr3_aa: ASSVSNSGSQETQY

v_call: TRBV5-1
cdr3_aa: ASSVTGNNEKLF

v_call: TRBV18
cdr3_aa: ASSPYRTDSGANVLT

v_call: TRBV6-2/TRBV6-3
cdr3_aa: ASSPTRQYNTEAF

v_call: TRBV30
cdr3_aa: AWSFRGLAGELF

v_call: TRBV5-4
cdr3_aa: ASSLATLGGYGYT

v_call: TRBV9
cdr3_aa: ASSVGAVPPYEQY

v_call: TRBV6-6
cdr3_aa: ASSNGQDKQY

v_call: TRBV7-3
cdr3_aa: ASSLQTGNEQF

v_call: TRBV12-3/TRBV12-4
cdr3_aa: ASSFGPRTEAF

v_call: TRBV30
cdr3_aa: ARRQGLDYGYT

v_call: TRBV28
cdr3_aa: ASSPRSRNTEAF

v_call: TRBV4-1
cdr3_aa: ASSQEPGLASEQY

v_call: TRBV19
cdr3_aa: ASTIAGGAYNEQF

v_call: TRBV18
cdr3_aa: ASSLTGGSSTDTQY

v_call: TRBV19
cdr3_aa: ASSERRRNTEAF

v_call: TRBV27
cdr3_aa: ASSLQGAGYGYT

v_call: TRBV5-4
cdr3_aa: ASSLGANQPQH

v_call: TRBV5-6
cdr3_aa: ASHTGLNTEAF

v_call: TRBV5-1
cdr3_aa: ASSLHQGAPGYT

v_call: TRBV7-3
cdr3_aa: ASSLYNTGELF

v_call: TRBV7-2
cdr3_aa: ASSLRTGGQPQH

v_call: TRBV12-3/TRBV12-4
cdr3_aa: ATGVSSEKLF

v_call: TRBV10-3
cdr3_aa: VIMNPGANTGELF

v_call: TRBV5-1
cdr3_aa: ASSLGDREITEAF